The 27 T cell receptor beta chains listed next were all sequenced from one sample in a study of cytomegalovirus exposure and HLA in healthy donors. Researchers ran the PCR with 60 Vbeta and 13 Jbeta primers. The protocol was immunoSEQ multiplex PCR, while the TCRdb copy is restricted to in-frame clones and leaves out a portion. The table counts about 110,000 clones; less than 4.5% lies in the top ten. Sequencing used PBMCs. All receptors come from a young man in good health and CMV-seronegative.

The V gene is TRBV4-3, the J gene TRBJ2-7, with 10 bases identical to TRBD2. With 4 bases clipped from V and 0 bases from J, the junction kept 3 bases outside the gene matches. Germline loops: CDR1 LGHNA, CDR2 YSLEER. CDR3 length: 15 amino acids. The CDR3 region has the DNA TGCGCCAGCAGCCCAAGCGGGGGGGCCTCCTACGAGCAGTACTTC. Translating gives CASSPSGGASYEQYF.

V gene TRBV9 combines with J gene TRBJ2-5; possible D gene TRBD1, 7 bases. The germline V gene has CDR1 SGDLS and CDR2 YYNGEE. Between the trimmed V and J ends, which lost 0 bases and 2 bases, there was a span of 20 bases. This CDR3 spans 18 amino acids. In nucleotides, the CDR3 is TGTGCCAGCAGCGTAGCGAGCCGAACTAGCAGGGGGCAAGAGACCCAGTACTTC. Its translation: CASSVASRTSRGQETQYF.

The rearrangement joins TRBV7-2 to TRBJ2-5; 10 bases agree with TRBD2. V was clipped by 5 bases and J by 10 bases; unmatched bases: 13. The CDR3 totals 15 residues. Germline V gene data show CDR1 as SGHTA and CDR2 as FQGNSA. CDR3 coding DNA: TGTGCCAGCAGCGTTCTAGCGGGGGCTCAGTGGGGCCAGTACTTC. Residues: CASSVLAGAQWGQYF.

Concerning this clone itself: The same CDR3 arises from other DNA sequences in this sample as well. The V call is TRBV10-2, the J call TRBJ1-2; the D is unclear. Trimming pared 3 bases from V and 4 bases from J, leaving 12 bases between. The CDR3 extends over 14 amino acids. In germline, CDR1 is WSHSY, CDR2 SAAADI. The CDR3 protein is CASSEGRVGYGYTF. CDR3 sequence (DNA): TGCGCCAGCAGTGAAGGCCGGGTCGGCTATGGCTACACCTTC.

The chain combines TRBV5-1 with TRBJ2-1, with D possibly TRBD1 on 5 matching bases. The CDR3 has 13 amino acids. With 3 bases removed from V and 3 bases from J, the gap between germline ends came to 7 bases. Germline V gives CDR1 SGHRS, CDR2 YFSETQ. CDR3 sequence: CASSSQGYNEQFF. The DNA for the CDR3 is TGCGCCAGCAGCTCCCAGGGCTACAATGAGCAGTTCTTC.

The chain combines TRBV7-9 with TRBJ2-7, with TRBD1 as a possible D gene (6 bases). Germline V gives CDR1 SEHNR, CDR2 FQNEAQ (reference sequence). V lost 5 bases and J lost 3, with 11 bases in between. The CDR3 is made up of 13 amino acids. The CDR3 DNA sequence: TGTGCCAGCAGCCCAGGGGCGGGCTACGAGCAGTACTTC. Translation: CASSPGAGYEQYF.

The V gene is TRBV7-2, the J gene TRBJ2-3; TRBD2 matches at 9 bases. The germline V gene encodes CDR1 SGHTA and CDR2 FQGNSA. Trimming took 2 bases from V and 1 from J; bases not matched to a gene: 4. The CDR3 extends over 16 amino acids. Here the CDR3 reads CASSLRRGGRTDTQYF. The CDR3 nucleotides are TGTGCCAGCAGCTTAAGGCGGGGGGGGCGCACAGATACGCAGTATTTT.

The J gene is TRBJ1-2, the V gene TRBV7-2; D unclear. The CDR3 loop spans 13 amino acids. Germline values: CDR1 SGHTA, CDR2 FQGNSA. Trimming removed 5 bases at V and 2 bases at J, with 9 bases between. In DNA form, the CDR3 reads TGTGCCAGCAGCCGTTTCGGGAACTATGGCTACACCTTC. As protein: CASSRFGNYGYTF.

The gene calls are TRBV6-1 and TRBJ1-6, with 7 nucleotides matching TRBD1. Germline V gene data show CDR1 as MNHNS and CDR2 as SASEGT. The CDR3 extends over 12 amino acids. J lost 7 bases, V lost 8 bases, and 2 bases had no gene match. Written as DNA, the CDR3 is TGTGCCAGCCTGACAGGGAATTCACCCCTCCACTTT. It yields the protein CASLTGNSPLHF.

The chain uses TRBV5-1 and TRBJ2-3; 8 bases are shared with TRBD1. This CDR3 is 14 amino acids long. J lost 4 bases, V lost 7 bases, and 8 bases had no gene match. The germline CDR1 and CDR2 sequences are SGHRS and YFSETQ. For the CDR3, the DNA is TGCGCCAGCGGCCTCAGGGGGCGCCCAGATACGCAGTATTTT. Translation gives CASGLRGRPDTQYF.

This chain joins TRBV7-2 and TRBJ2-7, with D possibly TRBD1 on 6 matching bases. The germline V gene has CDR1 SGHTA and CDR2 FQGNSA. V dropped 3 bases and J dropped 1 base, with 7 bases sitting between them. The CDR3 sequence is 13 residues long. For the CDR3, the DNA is TGTGCCAGCAGCTTCACAGGGTCCTACGAGCAGTACTTC. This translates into CASSFTGSYEQYF.

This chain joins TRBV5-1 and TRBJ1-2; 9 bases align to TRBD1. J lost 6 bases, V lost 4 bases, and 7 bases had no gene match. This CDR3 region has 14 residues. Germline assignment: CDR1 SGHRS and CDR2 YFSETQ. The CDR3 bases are TGCGCCAGCAGCACTGGGGACAGGGTGAATGGCTACACCTTC. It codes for CASSTGDRVNGYTF.

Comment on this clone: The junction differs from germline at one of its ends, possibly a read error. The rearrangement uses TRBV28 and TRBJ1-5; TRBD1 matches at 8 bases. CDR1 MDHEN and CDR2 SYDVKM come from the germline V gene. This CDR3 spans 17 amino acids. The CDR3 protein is CASSLVTGAYSDQPQHF. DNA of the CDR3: TGTGCCAGCAGTTTAGTGACAGGGGCGTATAGCGATCAGCCCCAGCATTTT.

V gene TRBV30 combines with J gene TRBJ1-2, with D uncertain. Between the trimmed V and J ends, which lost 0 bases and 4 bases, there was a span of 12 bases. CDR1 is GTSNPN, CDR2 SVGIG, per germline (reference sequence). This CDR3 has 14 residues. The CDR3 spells CAWSVGGIPYGYTF. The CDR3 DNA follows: TGTGCCTGGAGTGTAGGAGGGATACCCTATGGCTACACCTTC.

DNA of the CDR3: TGTGCCAGCAGGGGGCAGGGCACTGAAGCTTTCTTT. Translated: CASRGQGTEAFF. The genes are TRBV4-2 and TRBJ1-1; weak D call: TRBD1 (5 bases). The CDR3 consists of 12 residues. V gave up 6 bases and J gave up 4 bases, with 9 bases separating them. Germline CDR1 LGHNA, CDR2 YNFKEQ.

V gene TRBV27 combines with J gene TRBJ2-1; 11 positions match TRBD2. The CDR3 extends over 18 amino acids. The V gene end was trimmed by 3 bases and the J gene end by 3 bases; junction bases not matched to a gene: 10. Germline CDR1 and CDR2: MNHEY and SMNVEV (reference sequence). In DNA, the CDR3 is TGTGCCAGCAGTTTGCGACGCATACTAGCGGGGGACTACAATGAGCAGTTCTTC. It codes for CASSLRRILAGDYNEQFF.

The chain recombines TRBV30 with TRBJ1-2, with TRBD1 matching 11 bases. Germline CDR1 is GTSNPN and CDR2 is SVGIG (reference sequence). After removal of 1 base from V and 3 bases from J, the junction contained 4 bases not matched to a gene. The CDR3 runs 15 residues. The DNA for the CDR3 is TGTGCCTGGAGTGCGGACAGGGGGCCCTACTATGGCTACACCTTC. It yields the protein CAWSADRGPYYGYTF.

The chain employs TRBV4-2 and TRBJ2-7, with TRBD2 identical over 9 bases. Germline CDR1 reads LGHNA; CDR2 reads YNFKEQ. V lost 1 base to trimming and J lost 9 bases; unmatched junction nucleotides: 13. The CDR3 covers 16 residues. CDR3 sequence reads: CASSQGESAGGRGQYF. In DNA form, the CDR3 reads TGTGCCAGCAGCCAAGGGGAGTCAGCGGGGGGAAGGGGGCAGTACTTC.

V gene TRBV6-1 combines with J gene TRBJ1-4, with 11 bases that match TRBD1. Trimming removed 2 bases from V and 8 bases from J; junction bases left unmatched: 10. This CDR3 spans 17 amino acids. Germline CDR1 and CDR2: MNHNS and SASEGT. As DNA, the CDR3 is TGTGCCAGCAGTGAAAGGGTATGGGGACAGGGGGACGAAAAACTGTTTTTT. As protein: CASSERVWGQGDEKLFF.

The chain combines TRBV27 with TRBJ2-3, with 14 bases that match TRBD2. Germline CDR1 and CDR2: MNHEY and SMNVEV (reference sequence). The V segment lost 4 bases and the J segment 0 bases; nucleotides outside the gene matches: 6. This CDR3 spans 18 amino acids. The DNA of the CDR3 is TGTGCCAGCAGTTCAGGACTAGCGGGGGGCCGTAGCACAGATACGCAGTATTTT. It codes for CASSSGLAGGRSTDTQYF.

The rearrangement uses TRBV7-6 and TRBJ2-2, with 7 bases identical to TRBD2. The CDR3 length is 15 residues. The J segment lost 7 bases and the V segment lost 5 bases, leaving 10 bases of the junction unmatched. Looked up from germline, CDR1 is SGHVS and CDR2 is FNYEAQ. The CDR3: CASSPQRGRSGELFF. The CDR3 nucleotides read TGTGCCAGCAGCCCTCAGCGGGGTCGGAGCGGGGAGCTGTTTTTT.

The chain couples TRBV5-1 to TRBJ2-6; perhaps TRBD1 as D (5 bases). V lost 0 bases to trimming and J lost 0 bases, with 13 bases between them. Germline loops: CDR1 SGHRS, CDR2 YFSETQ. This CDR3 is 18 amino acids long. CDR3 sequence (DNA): TGCGCCAGCAGCTTGGGAAGGCAGGGATTCTCTGGGGCCAACGTCCTGACTTTC. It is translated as CASSLGRQGFSGANVLTF.

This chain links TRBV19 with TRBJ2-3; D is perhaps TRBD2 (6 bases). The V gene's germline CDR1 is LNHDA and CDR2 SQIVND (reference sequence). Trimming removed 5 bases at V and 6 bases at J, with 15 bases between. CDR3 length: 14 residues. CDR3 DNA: TGTGCCAGTAGTGCCGGGACTCTAGGGGATACGCAGTATTTT. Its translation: CASSAGTLGDTQYF.

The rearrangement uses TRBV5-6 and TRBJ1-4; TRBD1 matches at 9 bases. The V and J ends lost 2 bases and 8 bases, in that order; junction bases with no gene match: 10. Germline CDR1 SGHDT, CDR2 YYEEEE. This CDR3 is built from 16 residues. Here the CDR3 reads CASSFLTGTGNEKLFF. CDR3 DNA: TGTGCCAGCAGCTTTCTTACCGGGACAGGGAACGAAAAACTGTTTTTT. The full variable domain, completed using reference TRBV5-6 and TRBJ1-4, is DAGVTQSPTHLIKTRGQQVTLRCSPKSGHDTVSWYQQALGQGPQFIFQYYEEEERQRGNFPDRFSGHQFPNYSSELNVNALLLGDSALYLCASSFLTGTGNEKLFFGSGTQLSVL.

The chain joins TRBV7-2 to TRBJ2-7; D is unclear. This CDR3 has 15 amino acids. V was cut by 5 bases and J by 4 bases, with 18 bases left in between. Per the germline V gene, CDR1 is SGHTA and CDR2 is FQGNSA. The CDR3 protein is CASSPIPQSFYEQYF. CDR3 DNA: TGTGCCAGCAGCCCCATCCCCCAGTCCTTTTACGAGCAGTACTTC.

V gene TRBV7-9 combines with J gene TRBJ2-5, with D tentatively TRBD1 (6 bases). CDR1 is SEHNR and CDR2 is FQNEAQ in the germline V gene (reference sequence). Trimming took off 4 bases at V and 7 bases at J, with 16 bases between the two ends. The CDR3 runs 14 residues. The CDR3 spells CASSSQGTTGTQYF. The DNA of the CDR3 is TGTGCCAGCAGCTCCCAAGGGACAACGGGGACCCAGTACTTC.

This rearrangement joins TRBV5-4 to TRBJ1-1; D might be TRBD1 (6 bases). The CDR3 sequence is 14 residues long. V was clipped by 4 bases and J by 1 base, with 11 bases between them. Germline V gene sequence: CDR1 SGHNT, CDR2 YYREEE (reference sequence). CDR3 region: CASSPGHRNTEAFF. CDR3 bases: TGTGCCAGCAGCCCGGGACACCGGAACACTGAAGCTTTCTTT.